This T cell receptor beta chain was documented in a study of T cells in women clearing cervical HPV infection. Concerning this clone itself: The sequence runs out 3 residues before the end of the CDR3; the remainder is reconstructed from the germline J gene.

This table comes from immunoSEQ multiplex PCR, and its TCRdb copy is limited to in-frame clones, with some not included. This specimen shows fewer than 30,000 clones; the ten leading clones hold under 3.5%. Germline V gives CDR1 SNHLY, CDR2 FYNNEI. The CDR3 sequence is 16 residues long. The V segment lost 4 bases and the J segment 6 bases; nucleotides outside the gene matches: 7. This TCR derives from a woman aged 18-70 years with a cervical HPV16 infection that either progressed to CIN3+ or cleared (not recorded which). The chain employs TRBV2 and TRBJ2-3, with 13 bases aligning to TRBD2. Material for sequencing was blood buffy coat. CDR3 residues: CASSVTSGGAWDTQYF. CDR3 DNA, as far as it was read: TGTGCCAGCAGTGTAACTAGCGGGGGGGCCTGGGATACG.